This TCR beta chain emerged from a study of T-cell memory formation after mild COVID-19 (dated by TCRdb to the early 2020s). Context from the whole study: Most TCR sequence clusters were specific to one of the two donors. In a couple of donors, T-cell clones that expanded and contracted after mild COVID-19 were tracked by sequencing TCRalpha and TCRbeta repertoires over time. The cohort was made up of two young adult volunteers, one female and one male, who were previously healthy.

TCRdb lists the instrument as Illumina NovaSeq 6000. cDNA libraries for TCRalpha and TCRbeta were prepared by 5'RACE using constant-segment primers, with sample barcodes and unique molecular identifiers added. Trizol reagent was used to extract RNA from every sample. Libraries were amplified in two PCR steps, with a second sample barcode and Illumina TruSeq adapters added in the second step. Sequencing of libraries was performed on an Illumina NovaSeq with 2 x 150 bp paired-end reads. Concerning the study's data processing: With migec v1.2.7, reads were demultiplexed and then collapsed into UMI-guided consensus sequences. Using mixcr v2.1.11, the UMI consensuses were aligned to TRA and TRB V and J templates and assembled into clonotypes. Clonotypes were classified as expanded or contracted when called significant by both edgeR and NoisET, with noise models trained on biological replicates. For edgeR calls, the cutoffs were a false discovery rate-adjusted p below 0.01 and a log2 fold-change threshold of 1. As an exploratory analysis of dynamics, PCA with hierarchical clustering was applied to max-normalized trajectories of the 1000 most abundant clonotypes. The CD4 or CD8 phenotype of responding clones was assigned using the separately sequenced CD4+ and CD8+ repertoires. Clones were called with MiXCR by TCRdb after fastp trimmed the public reads at Q25, and only in-frame beta chains were retained. Entries are consolidated by CDR3 protein sequence, retaining the most common genes and DNA. The V and J calls were determined by TCRdb, not by the authors. Here the sample has about 560,000 distinct CDR3 sequences; less than 25% occur a single time. Under 8.5% of the sample comes from the top ten.

The paper's findings and limits, for the study overall: Some responding clones were detected in pre-infection memory, suggesting pre-existing cross-reactive memory T cells joined the SARS-CoV-2 response. Contracting CD4+ clones turned up mainly in the CM and EM memory subsets, whereas EMRA was where CD8+ clones were enriched. Clones contracting from day 15 to 85 had balanced CD4/CD8 phenotypes, while a second wave expanding from day 15 to 37 was biased towards CD4+. The study covered only a couple of mild cases, and larger cohorts including severe cases with pre-infection samples were considered necessary. SARS-CoV-2 specificity was not confirmed for the second-wave clones peaking on day 37.

PBMCs were isolated by Ficoll-Paque density gradient centrifugation. Turning to this clonotype: Its antigen is still unknown. Per-base quality was not reported, and no clone a single base away is much larger than it.

In the germline V gene, CDR1 corresponds to MDHEN and CDR2 to SYDVKM. From the cysteine through the phenylalanine, the CDR3 covers 18 amino acids. Only the CDR3 DNA is retained, 54 bases long and in frame from the first base. From V the trimming removes 0 bases and from J it removes 0 bases, while the gene matches leave 5 bases of the junction unaccounted for. The sequence was obtained from an adult woman who had mild COVID-19 (a few samples of this study predate the infection). The sample titles of this study are shuffled in the database, so cell type and time point are left out; the donor was told from shared clones. The specimen was PBMCs or a T cell subset sorted from them (not recorded which). The sequence joins TRBV28 to TRBJ2-7, and 13 bases in between align with TRBD2. The DNA sequence reads TGTGCCAGCAGTTTATGGACGGGACTAGCGGGGAGCTCCTACGAGCAGTACTTC. It specifies CASSLWTGLAGSSYEQYF.